The TCR beta chain described here comes from a study of T cell responses to AZD1222 COVID-19 vaccine. Findings and limits, study-wide: Every sample of the repertoires postdated the peak T cell response. Clonal diversity may have been underestimated in mostly white British donors.

Measured with immunoSEQ multiplex PCR; TCRdb has only the in-frame clones, and not every one. This sample has some 180,000 clones; over 80% occur once, and the top ten carry approximately 0.98%. V lost 2 bases, J lost 6 bases, and 4 bases stayed unmatched. The CDR3 contains 15 residues. In germline, CDR1 is SGHTA, CDR2 FQGNSA. A word on this clone: The antigen remains undetermined.

The input for sequencing was peripheral blood, taken 28 days after the second dose of the MenACWY control vaccine. The chain employs TRBV7-2 and TRBJ1-4, with 9 nucleotides matching TRBD1. The TCR comes from an adult who received the MenACWY meningococcal vaccine as a control. The CDR3 bases are TGTGCCAGCAGCTTAAGGGGGACAGGGTATGAAAAACTGTTTTTT. This codes for CASSLRGTGYEKLFF.